A selection of T cell receptor beta chains follows, all from one sample in a study of T cell responses to AZD1222 COVID-19 vaccine. The data were produced by immunoSEQ multiplex PCR, yet TCRdb's version contains in-frame clones alone and is incomplete. The data show 150,000 to 200,000 clones, 80% to 95% seen once. Sequences were derived from peripheral blood, sampled 28 days after the second AZD1222 dose. Source of these receptors: an adult who received the AZD1222 COVID-19 vaccine. CDR3s include the opening cysteine and the closing phenylalanine or tryptophan. The order of the fields is V gene, D gene, J gene, CDR3 protein. D genes are given only for firm matches.

V gene: TRBV9
D gene: TRBD1
J gene: TRBJ2-7
CDR3 protein: CASSVGLQGSHEQYF

V gene: TRBV28
D gene: NA
J gene: TRBJ2-7
CDR3 protein: CASSTILHREGTYEQYF

V gene: TRBV7-9
D gene: NA
J gene: TRBJ1-4
CDR3 protein: CASSLVVSEKLFF

V gene: TRBV4-1
D gene: NA
J gene: TRBJ2-1
CDR3 protein: CASSSYNEQFF

V gene: TRBV4-1
D gene: NA
J gene: TRBJ1-3
CDR3 protein: CASSQAGQKARGSGNTIYF

V gene: TRBV7-2
D gene: NA
J gene: TRBJ2-1
CDR3 protein: CASSLASSEYNEQFF

V gene: TRBV7-2
D gene: TRBD2
J gene: TRBJ2-5
CDR3 protein: CASSIRTSRETQYF

V gene: TRBV6-2/TRBV6-3
D gene: NA
J gene: TRBJ1-2
CDR3 protein: CASSYARDTHAYTF

V gene: TRBV12-3/TRBV12-4
D gene: NA
J gene: TRBJ1-2
CDR3 protein: CASSLGRRGGYTF

V gene: TRBV20-1
D gene: TRBD2
J gene: TRBJ2-1
CDR3 protein: CSASTSGFSYNEQFF

V gene: TRBV11-3
D gene: NA
J gene: TRBJ1-4
CDR3 protein: CASSLPLTDNEKLFF

V gene: TRBV2
D gene: NA
J gene: TRBJ2-3
CDR3 protein: CASSERADTQYF

V gene: TRBV5-6
D gene: TRBD1
J gene: TRBJ2-3
CDR3 protein: CASSSTGGATDTQYF

V gene: TRBV11-3
D gene: NA
J gene: TRBJ2-5
CDR3 protein: CASRTFSEETQYF

V gene: TRBV14
D gene: TRBD1
J gene: TRBJ2-5
CDR3 protein: CASSQADRGETQYF

V gene: TRBV6-5
D gene: NA
J gene: TRBJ2-7
CDR3 protein: CASTEGVGEQYF

V gene: TRBV7-3
D gene: NA
J gene: TRBJ1-1
CDR3 protein: CASSSGSTEAFF

V gene: TRBV7-3
D gene: NA
J gene: TRBJ2-2
CDR3 protein: CASSLSSSTGELFF

V gene: TRBV7-3
D gene: TRBD2
J gene: TRBJ2-7
CDR3 protein: CASSPSGGKTYEQYF

V gene: TRBV9
D gene: NA
J gene: TRBJ1-2
CDR3 protein: CASSVAMDSNYGYTF

V gene: TRBV19
D gene: TRBD1
J gene: TRBJ1-1
CDR3 protein: CASSIGTGGANTEAFF

V gene: TRBV2
D gene: TRBD1
J gene: TRBJ2-4
CDR3 protein: CASSETGWDIQYF

V gene: TRBV12-3/TRBV12-4
D gene: NA
J gene: TRBJ2-1
CDR3 protein: CASSFRDSPFF

V gene: TRBV6-5
D gene: NA
J gene: TRBJ2-3
CDR3 protein: CASSWGDLPTDTQYF

V gene: TRBV28
D gene: TRBD1
J gene: TRBJ2-1
CDR3 protein: CASSPGTGGHNEQFF

V gene: TRBV12-3/TRBV12-4
D gene: NA
J gene: TRBJ1-2
CDR3 protein: CASSLTERGYTF

V gene: TRBV11-3
D gene: NA
J gene: TRBJ1-1
CDR3 protein: CASSKGSGVGNTEAFF

V gene: TRBV11-3
D gene: NA
J gene: TRBJ2-5
CDR3 protein: CASSPTGWSEETQYF

V gene: TRBV10-1
D gene: TRBD1
J gene: TRBJ1-6
CDR3 protein: CASSEPSRDRVYSPLHF

V gene: TRBV6-5
D gene: TRBD1
J gene: TRBJ2-7
CDR3 protein: CASKFGTGDGEQYF

V gene: TRBV9
D gene: NA
J gene: TRBJ1-2
CDR3 protein: CASSVGGGNYGYTF

V gene: TRBV27
D gene: NA
J gene: TRBJ1-6
CDR3 protein: CASSLSLGSVGSPLHF

V gene: TRBV18
D gene: NA
J gene: TRBJ2-4
CDR3 protein: CASSPLTGENIQYF

V gene: TRBV19
D gene: NA
J gene: TRBJ1-1
CDR3 protein: CASSITGTAEAFF

V gene: TRBV6-4
D gene: NA
J gene: TRBJ2-1
CDR3 protein: CASSDRDYNEQFF

V gene: TRBV30
D gene: TRBD1
J gene: TRBJ1-2
CDR3 protein: CAWSGIGNTQGAGGYTF

V gene: TRBV27
D gene: TRBD1
J gene: TRBJ1-6
CDR3 protein: CASSSGAGTAISPLHF

V gene: TRBV5-5
D gene: TRBD2
J gene: TRBJ2-7
CDR3 protein: CASREGSGSSNGQYF

V gene: TRBV7-6
D gene: TRBD2
J gene: TRBJ2-7
CDR3 protein: CASSFQTSGNDEQYF

V gene: TRBV27
D gene: TRBD2
J gene: TRBJ2-7
CDR3 protein: CASSSGLAGVEQYF

V gene: TRBV18
D gene: TRBD2
J gene: TRBJ2-7
CDR3 protein: CASSRLAGVYEQYF

V gene: TRBV25-1
D gene: NA
J gene: TRBJ1-2
CDR3 protein: CASSESRTLHTF

V gene: TRBV5-1
D gene: TRBD2
J gene: TRBJ2-2
CDR3 protein: CASSSGLAGTTGELFF

V gene: TRBV28
D gene: NA
J gene: TRBJ2-1
CDR3 protein: CASSSPAGELYYEQFF

V gene: TRBV6-1
D gene: NA
J gene: TRBJ2-1
CDR3 protein: CASSELLGHLGMGNEQFF

V gene: TRBV11-3
D gene: NA
J gene: TRBJ2-5
CDR3 protein: CASSLETAAAQYF

V gene: TRBV28
D gene: TRBD1
J gene: TRBJ2-7
CDR3 protein: CASSPPGTGGRYEQYF

V gene: TRBV4-1
D gene: NA
J gene: TRBJ1-5
CDR3 protein: CASSQDRAGGRGQPQHF

V gene: TRBV5-1
D gene: NA
J gene: TRBJ2-1
CDR3 protein: CASSPQGPGYNEQFF